One and the same sample provided the 12 T cell receptor beta chains below, sequenced in a study of blood T cell repertoires in COVID-19. Generated by immunoSEQ multiplex PCR, the TCRdb table keeps only in-frame clones and is missing some. The sample carries nearly 350,000 clones, almost 90% recorded once. Input material: peripheral blood. The receptors come from a woman aged 70-85 years with COVID-19, enrolled during active disease.

This chain connects TRBV2 to TRBJ1-1; tentatively, D is TRBD1 (5 bases). Deletions cut 8 bases from V and 4 bases from J, with 14 bases between. This CDR3 has 13 amino acids. The germline V gene encodes CDR1 SNHLY and CDR2 FYNNEI. CDR3 sequence (DNA): TGTGCCAGCGGCGGGGGACCCAGCACTGAAGCTTTCTTT. It encodes CASGGGPSTEAFF.

This chain connects TRBV2 to TRBJ2-2; 10 bases are a match to TRBD2. CDR1 and CDR2 (germline): SNHLY, FYNNEI. The V segment lost 7 bases and the J segment 0 bases; nucleotides outside the gene matches: 5. There are 16 residues in the CDR3. The CDR3: CASIASGGPNTGELFF. The CDR3 region has the DNA TGTGCCAGCATAGCTAGCGGGGGTCCGAACACCGGGGAGCTGTTTTTT.

The rearrangement uses TRBV14 and TRBJ2-5; no clear D. CDR3 length equals 12 residues. Germline values: CDR1 SGHDN, CDR2 FVKESK. Trimming removed 1 base at V and 5 bases at J, with 5 bases between. CDR3 amino acids: CASSQVRETQYF. The CDR3 nucleotides are TGTGCCAGCAGCCAAGTGCGGGAGACCCAGTACTTC.

J is TRBJ1-1 and V is TRBV28, with 9 bases matching TRBD1. Trimming removed 7 bases from V and 5 bases from J; junction bases left unmatched: 14. This CDR3 comprises 16 residues. Per the germline V gene, CDR1 is MDHEN and CDR2 is SYDVKM. CDR3 protein: CASTERDRERRTEAFF. The DNA for the CDR3 is TGTGCCAGCACCGAGCGGGACAGGGAAAGGCGAACTGAAGCTTTCTTT.

This clone occurred a few times. The chain carries TRBV4-1 and TRBJ2-3, with 9 bases fitting TRBD2. Trimming at V came to 1 base and at J to 4 bases, leaving 15 bases not matched to a gene. This CDR3 is 19 amino acids long. CDR1 is MGHRA, CDR2 YSYEKL, per germline. DNA of the CDR3: TGCGCCAGCAGCCAAGTACGTGTCGCTAGCGGGGTCAGGGCAGATACGCAGTATTTT. Encoded protein: CASSQVRVASGVRADTQYF.

This clone occurred a few times. The chain recombines TRBV27 with TRBJ1-6; tentatively, D is TRBD1 (6 bases). The V end was cut by 5 bases, the J end by 7 bases, with 12 bases between. CDR1 is MNHEY and CDR2 is SMNVEV in the germline V gene (reference sequence). This CDR3 has 14 amino acids. CDR3 coding DNA: TGTGCCAGCAGTAAAGGGGGTTGGAATTCACCCCTCCACTTT. Translating it yields CASSKGGWNSPLHF.

This clone has at least ten counts. This CDR3 reads CSVRTSGGVETQYF. The CDR3 coding sequence is TGCAGCGTCCGGACTAGCGGGGGTGTGGAGACCCAGTACTTC. V usage is TRBV29-1 and J usage is TRBJ2-5; 13 bases are shared with TRBD2. Germline CDR1 is SQVTM and CDR2 is ANQGSEA. Trimming cost V 6 bases and J 5 bases; bases outside gene matches: 6. This CDR3 is 14 amino acids long.

The genes are TRBV6-2 or TRBV6-3 and TRBJ1-3, with 7 positions matching TRBD1. Germline assignment: CDR1 MNHEY and CDR2 SVGEGT. V shed 5 bases, J shed 14 bases, and the junction held 6 bases outside the gene matches. The length of the CDR3 is 11 residues. CDR3 amino acids: CASSNRGDLYF. CDR3 DNA: TGTGCCAGCAGTAACAGGGGAGATTTATATTTT.

V gene TRBV4-1 combines with J gene TRBJ1-2; D is uncertain. With 1 base removed from V and 0 bases from J, the gap between germline ends came to 9 bases. The CDR3 runs 15 residues. Per germline, CDR1 MGHRA and CDR2 YSYEKL. The CDR3 nucleotides are TGCGCCAGCAGCCAAGGCTTACCAGCTAACTATGGCTACACCTTC. Its translation is CASSQGLPANYGYTF.

The gene calls are TRBV24-1 and TRBJ1-4; 10 positions match TRBD1. The germline CDR1 and CDR2 sequences are KGHDR and SFDVKD. Trimming cost V 6 bases and J 8 bases; bases outside gene matches: 5. The CDR3 length is 14 residues. The CDR3 coding sequence is TGTGCCACCAGTCCGGGACAGGGGATCGAAAAACTGTTTTTT. It is translated as CATSPGQGIEKLFF.

The chain employs TRBV28 and TRBJ1-1, with D uncertain. The CDR3 is 15 amino acids. The V and J ends lost 5 bases and 4 bases respectively, with 17 bases between them. The V gene's germline CDR1 is MDHEN and CDR2 SYDVKM. Here the CDR3 DNA reads TGTGCCAGCAGTCCCGCCGGAAGGTCGGGCACTGAAGCTTTCTTT. This encodes CASSPAGRSGTEAFF.

CDR3 nucleotides: TGCGCCAGCAGCTTGAGTGTCACCGGGGATGGCTACACCTTC. Translation: CASSLSVTGDGYTF. This rearrangement joins TRBV5-1 to TRBJ1-2; D unclear. V was clipped by 1 base and J by 6 bases, with 13 bases between them. The CDR3 has 14 amino acids. Germline-derived CDR1 and CDR2 are SGHRS and YFSETQ.